These 29 T cell receptor beta chains were all obtained from the same sample, sequenced in a study of Ad26.COV2.S vaccination and SARS-CoV-2 variants. The data were produced by immunoSEQ multiplex PCR, yet TCRdb's version contains in-frame clones alone and is incomplete. The sample contains more than 300,000 clones, around four fifths of which appear only once. Treatment described: around 19 received Ad26.COV2.S at low or high dose, single or two shots; 5 received placebo; per-sample allocation not given. All samples were drawn on day 63, counting from the first vaccine or placebo injection. The source material was peripheral blood, sampled in a trial of Ad26.COV2.S vaccine versus placebo. These receptors were taken from a person aged 18 to 59 who received the Ad26.COV2.S COVID-19 vaccine or a placebo.

CDR3 residues: CASSQVRSSYNEQFF. The CDR3 nucleotides read TGTGCCAGCAGCCAAGTGCGGAGTTCCTACAATGAGCAGTTCTTC. V and J are TRBV4-2 and TRBJ2-1; no clear D gene. The germline V gene has CDR1 LGHNA and CDR2 YNFKEQ. The CDR3 runs 15 residues. Trimming removed 1 base from V and 1 base from J, with 8 bases in between.

The V gene is TRBV3-1 (or the pseudogene TRBV3-2), the J gene TRBJ2-4; D perhaps matches TRBD2 (7 bases). This CDR3 comprises 13 residues. CDR1 and CDR2 (germline): LGHDT, YNNKEL (reference sequence). V lost 4 bases, J lost 5 bases, and 9 bases lay in between. The CDR3 reads CASSRGGQNIQYF. In DNA, the CDR3 is TGTGCCAGCAGCCGGGGGGGCCAAAACATTCAGTACTTC.

The chain couples TRBV7-8 to TRBJ1-2, with 8 bases matching TRBD1. V was pared by 1 base and J by 5 bases, with 9 bases of the junction left unmatched. The CDR3 contains 16 residues. Germline lookup yields CDR1 SGHVS and CDR2 FQNEAQ. The CDR3 protein is CASSLVRQGAGYGYTF. CDR3 nucleotides: TGTGCCAGCAGCTTAGTACGGCAGGGGGCTGGGTATGGCTACACCTTC.

The J gene is TRBJ2-1, the V gene TRBV5-4, with D unclear. The CDR3 sequence is 16 residues long. Germline-derived CDR1 and CDR2 are SGHNT and YYREEE (reference sequence). V was pared by 5 bases and J by 6 bases, with 21 bases between. The CDR3 DNA reads TGTGCCAGCAGGATCGGTTTTTCTACTGGGCGCAATGAGCAGTTCTTC. It codes for CASRIGFSTGRNEQFF.

The chain has TRBV3-1 (or the pseudogene TRBV3-2) and TRBJ2-1; D may be TRBD1 (5 bases). In germline, CDR1 is LGHDT, CDR2 YNNKEL (reference sequence). CDR3 length: 12 residues. V lost 1 base and J 9 bases, leaving 7 bases between the germline ends. The CDR3 region is CASSQGGVEQFF. CDR3 nucleotide sequence: TGTGCCAGCAGCCAAGGGGGCGTTGAGCAGTTCTTC.

Comments on this clone: The junction departs from germline at one end; a sequencing error may be responsible. The V gene is TRBV25-1, the J gene TRBJ2-7; D may match TRBD1 or TRBD2 (6 bases each). Per the germline V gene, CDR1 is MGHDK and CDR2 is SYGVNS. The CDR3 is 14 amino acids. The CDR3 region is CASSVGGYSYEPYF. The CDR3 DNA reads TGTGCCAGCAGTGTGGGGGGCTACTCCTACGAGCCGTACTTC.

V is TRBV6-1 and J is TRBJ1-5; D remains unclear. This CDR3 spans 15 amino acids. Between the trimmed V and J ends, which lost 2 bases and 4 bases, there was a span of 12 bases. Germline CDR1 is MNHNS and CDR2 is SASEGT. This CDR3 reads CASSELPRANQPQHF. Here the CDR3 DNA reads TGTGCCAGCAGTGAACTCCCTAGGGCAAATCAGCCCCAGCATTTT.

The chain couples TRBV27 to TRBJ2-5, with no clear D. V shed 8 bases and J shed 4 bases, with 8 bases lying between them. The germline V gene has CDR1 MNHEY and CDR2 SMNVEV (reference sequence). The CDR3 loop spans 11 amino acids. This CDR3 is CASGTLETQYF. The DNA for the CDR3 is TGTGCCAGCGGAACCTTAGAGACCCAGTACTTC.

Only a few counts were recorded for this clone. The chain joins TRBV9 to TRBJ2-2; TRBD1 might be the D (5 bases). The germline V gene has CDR1 SGDLS and CDR2 YYNGEE. V was shortened by 4 bases and J by 6 bases, with 16 bases between the two germline ends. The CDR3 covers 15 residues. CDR3 region: CASSLRTHSAGELFF. The CDR3 region has the DNA TGTGCCAGCAGCCTAAGGACACACTCGGCCGGGGAGCTGTTTTTT.

The rearrangement links TRBV12-3 or TRBV12-4 to TRBJ2-7; tentatively, D is TRBD1 (5 bases). The CDR3 sequence is 13 residues long. V shed 2 bases and J shed 6 bases, with 11 bases lying between them. CDR3 residues: CASSLSRVGEQYF. DNA of the CDR3: TGTGCCAGCAGTTTAAGCAGGGTGGGCGAGCAGTACTTC.

The rearrangement uses TRBV11-2 and TRBJ2-1, with 7 bases that match TRBD2. This CDR3 region has 14 residues. Germline CDR1 is SGHAT and CDR2 is FQNNGV. The V segment lost 2 bases and the J segment 6 bases; nucleotides outside the gene matches: 4. The CDR3 is CASSLFAGVNEQFF. CDR3 coding DNA: TGTGCCAGCAGCTTATTTGCGGGGGTCAATGAGCAGTTCTTC.

The gene calls are TRBV28 and TRBJ2-5; D may be TRBD1 or TRBD2 (5 bases each). Germline lookup yields CDR1 MDHEN and CDR2 SYDVKM. Trimming took off 5 bases at V and 2 bases at J, with 12 bases between the two ends. The CDR3 is 14 amino acids. CDR3 sequence: CASSTPGGQETQYF. CDR3 DNA sequence: TGTGCCAGCAGTACACCTGGGGGACAAGAGACCCAGTACTTC.

In this sample, this clone turned up once. V is TRBV18 and J is TRBJ1-5; TRBD1 agrees at 9 bases. Germline V gives CDR1 KGHSH, CDR2 LQKENI. The CDR3 loop spans 16 amino acids. Trimming cost V 3 bases and J 3 bases; bases outside gene matches: 6. The CDR3 DNA sequence: TGTGCCAGCTCACCCGCGACAGGGGGTATCAATCAGCCCCAGCATTTT. It yields the protein CASSPATGGINQPQHF.

The chain uses TRBV30 and TRBJ2-7; D might be TRBD1 (6 bases). From germline, CDR1 is GTSNPN and CDR2 SVGIG (reference sequence). The ends were cut back, 3 bases at V and 2 bases at J, with 14 bases in the middle. This CDR3 has 14 amino acids. CDR3 loop: CAWSQGRVAYEQYF. CDR3 coding DNA: TGTGCCTGGAGCCAGGGGCGCGTGGCCTACGAGCAGTACTTC. The variable domain in full, with the rest retrieved from reference TRBV30 and TRBJ2-7, is SQTIHQWPATLVQPVGSPLSLECTVEGTSNPNLYWYRQAAGRGLQLLFYSVGIGQISSEVPQNLSASRPQDRQFILSSKKLLLSDSGFYLCAWSQGRVAYEQYFGPGTRLTVT.

CDR3 sequence reads: CASSLGPVSSYNSPLHF. The CDR3 coding sequence is TGCGCCAGCAGCTTAGGGCCGGTGAGCTCCTATAATTCACCCCTCCACTTT. V gene TRBV5-1 combines with J gene TRBJ1-6; D is unresolved. Per the germline V gene, CDR1 is SGHRS and CDR2 is YFSETQ. Trimming shortened V by 2 bases and J by 0 bases, and 12 bases separated the two germline ends. CDR3 length: 17 amino acids.

The rearrangement links TRBV7-6 to TRBJ2-1; D may be TRBD1 (5 bases). V gave up 5 bases and J gave up 0 bases, with 14 bases separating them. The CDR3 length is 16 residues. The germline V gene encodes CDR1 SGHVS and CDR2 FNYEAQ. The CDR3 region is CASSAGQGSSYNEQFF. The DNA for the CDR3 is TGTGCCAGCAGCGCCGGGCAGGGCAGCTCCTACAATGAGCAGTTCTTC.

CDR3 nucleotide sequence: TGTGCCAGCAGCCCCTGGACAGGGGGTTCCTACGAGCAGTACTTC. The encoded protein is CASSPWTGGSYEQYF. The chain links TRBV11-2 to TRBJ2-7; 10 bases align to TRBD1. This CDR3 spans 15 amino acids. V shed 5 bases and J 1 base; nucleotides not matched to a gene: 5. Germline-derived CDR1 and CDR2 are SGHAT and FQNNGV.

The chain couples TRBV4-1 to TRBJ2-7, with 9 bases lining up with TRBD2. Trimming cost V 0 bases and J 0 bases; bases outside gene matches: 3. Germline V gene lookup returns CDR1 MGHRA and CDR2 YSYEKL. This CDR3 is 16 amino acids long. The CDR3 here is CASSQERLADSYEQYF. The CDR3 DNA reads TGCGCCAGCAGCCAAGAAAGACTAGCGGACTCCTACGAGCAGTACTTC.

This sequence joins TRBV7-6 and TRBJ2-5; no definite D call. V shed 1 base and J shed 2 bases, with 8 bases lying between them. CDR3 length equals 14 residues. Per germline, CDR1 SGHVS and CDR2 FNYEAQ. The CDR3 DNA reads as TGTGCCAGCAGCTTAGACTTGGTTCAAGAGACCCAGTACTTC. It yields the protein CASSLDLVQETQYF.

A remark on this clone: This sample also contains other DNA sequences that code for the same CDR3. CDR3 coding DNA: TGTGCCAGCAGTGAAGGAGCGAACTATGGCTACACCTTC. It specifies CASSEGANYGYTF. This rearrangement joins TRBV2 to TRBJ1-2, with D hard to call. Trimming took off 1 base at V and 2 bases at J, with 5 bases between the two ends. Germline V gene sequence: CDR1 SNHLY, CDR2 FYNNEI. The CDR3 has 13 residues.

The V call is TRBV5-4, the J call TRBJ1-2; the match to TRBD1 covers 8 bases. With V trimmed by 0 bases and J by 5 bases, 3 bases remained unmatched. Germline V lookup: CDR1 SGHNT, CDR2 YYREEE (reference sequence). This CDR3 contains 14 residues. DNA for the CDR3: TGTGCCAGCAGCTTGGATCGGACAGGGTATGGCTACACCTTC. Translated, it gives CASSLDRTGYGYTF.

This chain joins TRBV5-1 and TRBJ1-1; a possible D gene is TRBD1 (6 bases). The CDR3 runs 16 residues. Germline-derived CDR1 and CDR2 are SGHRS and YFSETQ. V lost 0 bases to trimming and J lost 3 bases, with 15 bases between them. Written as DNA, the CDR3 is TGCGCCAGCAGCTTGGATGGCAGGGGAAGGGACACTGAAGCTTTCTTT. This gives the protein CASSLDGRGRDTEAFF.

V is TRBV19 and J is TRBJ1-4; D uncertain. V gave up 4 bases and J gave up 0 bases, with 9 bases separating them. CDR1 is LNHDA and CDR2 is SQIVND in the germline V gene (reference sequence). The CDR3 is made up of 15 amino acids. CDR3 in DNA: TGTGCCAGTAGTACCCTCGGGACAACTAATGAAAAACTGTTTTTT. Translation gives CASSTLGTTNEKLFF.

J is TRBJ2-3 and V is TRBV18; 10 bases are shared with TRBD2. The CDR3 contains 16 residues. Germline CDR1 reads KGHSH; CDR2 reads LQKENI. V was pared by 4 bases and J by 8 bases, with 12 bases of the junction left unmatched. The CDR3 protein is CASSLTSGAFQGTQYF. CDR3 coding DNA: TGTGCCAGCTCACTTACTAGCGGGGCCTTCCAGGGTACGCAGTATTTT.

V gene TRBV27 combines with J gene TRBJ2-1; possibly TRBD2 for D (6 bases). Germline V gene data show CDR1 as MNHEY and CDR2 as SMNVEV (reference sequence). V lost 1 base, J lost 7 bases, and 14 bases lay in between. This CDR3 region has 15 residues. This chain's CDR3 is CASSLFAGTGNEQFF. CDR3 bases: TGTGCCAGCAGTTTATTCGCGGGGACTGGGAATGAGCAGTTCTTC.

In DNA form, the CDR3 reads TGCGCCAGCAGCTTGGAAACAGGGTACGGTGGCTACACCTTC. Encoded protein: CASSLETGYGGYTF. V and J are TRBV5-1 and TRBJ1-2, with D possibly being TRBD1 (6 bases). The CDR3 extends over 14 amino acids. Trimming took off 0 bases at V and 7 bases at J, with 13 bases between the two ends. Looked up from germline, CDR1 is SGHRS and CDR2 is YFSETQ.

The chain recombines TRBV7-8 with TRBJ1-3; TRBD1 agrees at 8 bases. Germline CDR1 SGHVS, CDR2 FQNEAQ. Trimming at V came to 6 bases and at J to 4 bases, leaving 8 bases not matched to a gene. This CDR3 is 15 amino acids long. For the CDR3, the DNA is TGTGCCAGCAGACCAGACAGGGGAAGAGGAAACACCATATATTTT. As protein: CASRPDRGRGNTIYF. Complete variable domain (other parts from reference TRBV7-8 and TRBJ1-3): GAGVSQSPRYKVAKRGQDVALRCDPISGHVSLFWYQQALGQGPEFLTYFQNEAQLDKSGLPSDRFFAERPEGSVSTLKIQRTQQEDSAVYLCASRPDRGRGNTIYFGEGSWLTVV.

The gene calls are TRBV12-3 or TRBV12-4 and TRBJ2-7; no clear D. V dropped 3 bases and J dropped 5 bases, with 11 bases sitting between them. The CDR3 extends over 13 amino acids. This chain's CDR3 is CASSFGESNEQYF. In DNA, the CDR3 is TGTGCCAGCAGTTTCGGAGAGTCTAACGAGCAGTACTTC.

This clone was detected a few times. This sequence joins TRBV11-2 and TRBJ1-1; the D gene is possibly TRBD1 (5 bases). The CDR3 is 17 amino acids. With 5 bases removed from V and 1 base from J, the gap between germline ends came to 20 bases. Looked up from germline, CDR1 is SGHAT and CDR2 is FQNNGV. As DNA, the CDR3 is TGTGCCAGCAGCCTTAGACCGGGACGGTCACAGAACACTGAAGCTTTCTTT. Its protein product is CASSLRPGRSQNTEAFF.